Listed here are 25 T cell receptor beta chains from one sample, sequenced in a study of regulatory T cells in long-lasting Graves disease. The time point here: persistent/refractory GD, antithyroid drugs over 5 years with positive TRAb. The TCR library was prepared using RNA isolated from PBMCs. In building TCR beta libraries, iRepertoire HTBI primers were used together with Arm-PCR of CDR3 regions. TCRdb independently ran MiXCR on the multiplex PCR reads; one entry per CDR3 protein. Of over 250,000 distinct CDR3 sequences listed, around 23% are singletons. The sequencing used peripheral blood mononuclear cells (PBMCs), collected when the disease was refractory, from a patient treated with antithyroid drugs. The receptors were sampled from a female donor with Graves disease.

V usage is TRBV20-1 and J usage is TRBJ1-6; the match to TRBD1 covers 9 bases. The V and J ends lost 0 bases and 11 bases, in that order; junction bases with no gene match: 8. Germline CDR1 DFQATT, CDR2 SNEGSKA (reference sequence). The CDR3 has 15 amino acids. The CDR3 loop is CSARERTGVLTPLHF. The DNA for the CDR3 is TGCAGTGCTAGAGAGAGGACAGGGGTATTGACACCCCTCCACTTT.

This clonotype was counted only a few times. This sequence joins TRBV6-1 and TRBJ1-6, with D maybe TRBD1 (5 bases). Trimming shortened V by 8 bases and J by 9 bases, and 17 bases separated the two germline ends. The CDR3 extends over 14 amino acids. The germline V gene encodes CDR1 MNHNS and CDR2 SASEGT. CDR3 protein: CASGGGMGLSPLHF. DNA of the CDR3: TGTGCCAGCGGCGGTGGTATGGGGCTTTCACCCCTCCACTTT.

V usage is TRBV6-1 and J usage is TRBJ1-1; TRBD1 aligns across 7 bases. The germline V gene has CDR1 MNHNS and CDR2 SASEGT. V trimming: 5 bases; J trimming: 7 bases; junction bases outside the gene matches: 7. This CDR3 is 13 amino acids long. The CDR3 sequence: CASSRYRDSEAFF. CDR3 DNA sequence: TGTGCCAGCAGTCGATACCGGGACAGTGAAGCTTTCTTT.

This chain uses TRBV4-2 with TRBJ2-1, with D possibly matching TRBD2 (5 bases). Germline V lookup: CDR1 LGHNA, CDR2 YNFKEQ. This CDR3 spans 18 amino acids. Trimming removed 0 bases from V and 0 bases from J, with 15 bases in between. The CDR3 loop is CASSQDRFRGSSYNEQFF. DNA for the CDR3: TGTGCCAGCAGCCAAGATCGGTTTCGAGGGAGCTCCTACAATGAGCAGTTCTTC.

This clonotype turned up a few times. CDR3 coding DNA: TGTGCCAGCAGCCAAGACAGGGATTACTACAATGAGCAGTTCTTC. Residues: CASSQDRDYYNEQFF. The chain employs TRBV6-1 and TRBJ2-1; 7 bases align to TRBD1. CDR1 is MNHNS and CDR2 is SASEGT in the germline V gene. Unmatched junction bases numbered 8, after V lost 6 bases and J lost 3 bases. The CDR3 spans 15 residues.

This clonotype was seen more than once but under ten times. A read error may produce the germline difference seen at one junction end. This chain links TRBV4-3 with TRBJ1-4; 9 positions match TRBD1. This CDR3 is built from 16 residues. Germline V CDR1 and CDR2: LGHNA, YSLEER. The CDR3 protein is CASSQAGTGNNERLFF. In nucleotides, the CDR3 is TGCGCCAGCAGCCAAGCTGGGACAGGGAATAATGAAAGACTGTTTTTT.

This clonotype has just a few counts. The chain has TRBV20-1 and TRBJ1-2; no clear D. Germline CDR1 DFQATT, CDR2 SNEGSKA (reference sequence). The CDR3 has 14 amino acids. With 3 bases removed from V and 1 base from J, the gap between germline ends came to 12 bases. This CDR3 reads CSASSVTVNYGYTF. As DNA, the CDR3 is TGCAGTGCTAGTTCTGTCACAGTTAACTATGGCTACACCTTC.

This clonotype was seen ten or more times. The CDR3 sequence: CASSLGTSGMETQYF. The CDR3 bases are TGTGCCAGCAGCTTAGGCACTAGCGGTATGGAGACCCAGTACTTC. V is TRBV7-8 and J is TRBJ2-5, with 8 bases identical to TRBD2. V was clipped by 1 base and J by 5 bases; unmatched bases: 6. Germline assignment: CDR1 SGHVS and CDR2 FQNEAQ. The CDR3 extends over 15 amino acids.

Many counts were recorded for this clonotype. The V and J genes are TRBV11-2 and TRBJ2-7, with D tentatively TRBD1 (6 bases). Per the germline V gene, CDR1 is SGHAT and CDR2 is FQNNGV. The CDR3 is 14 amino acids. V dropped 2 bases and J dropped 3 bases, with 11 bases sitting between them. The CDR3 protein is CASSLRGNLYEQYF. The CDR3 DNA is TGTGCCAGCAGCTTAAGGGGGAATCTCTACGAGCAGTACTTC.

At least ten counts were recorded for this clonotype. The chain joins TRBV6-1 to TRBJ1-5; D perhaps matches TRBD1 (5 bases). CDR3 length: 15 amino acids. Deletions cut 6 bases from V and 6 bases from J, with 18 bases between. CDR1 is MNHNS, CDR2 SASEGT, per germline. CDR3 sequence: CASSTSIEGTQPQHF. CDR3 nucleotides: TGTGCCAGCAGCACGAGCATCGAAGGGACTCAGCCCCAGCATTTT.

The rearrangement uses TRBV30 and TRBJ2-1; weak D call: TRBD2 (5 bases). The CDR3 extends over 14 amino acids. Per germline, CDR1 GTSNPN and CDR2 SVGIG (reference sequence). The V end was cut by 1 base, the J end by 5 bases, with 12 bases between. The CDR3 DNA is TGTGCCTGGAGTGGAAGGGAGCCTGACAATGAGCAGTTCTTC. As protein: CAWSGREPDNEQFF. The full variable domain, completed using reference TRBV30 and TRBJ2-1, is SQTIHQWPATLVQPVGSPLSLECTVEGTSNPNLYWYRQAAGRGLQLLFYSVGIGQISSEVPQNLSASRPQDRQFILSSKKLLLSDSGFYLCAWSGREPDNEQFFGPGTRLTVL.

This rearrangement joins TRBV6-1 to TRBJ1-1; TRBD1 might be the D (6 bases). This CDR3 contains 13 residues. V dropped 11 bases and J dropped 1 base, with 14 bases sitting between them. CDR1 and CDR2 (germline): MNHNS, SASEGT. The CDR3 DNA follows: TGTGCCTGCTACAGGGTCCCGAACACTGAAGCTTTCTTT. This codes for CACYRVPNTEAFF.

Many counts were recorded for this clonotype. The chain employs TRBV11-2 and TRBJ2-1; perhaps TRBD1 as D (5 bases). Germline V gene sequence: CDR1 SGHAT, CDR2 FQNNGV. The CDR3 contains 15 residues. The germline V and J ends were trimmed by 0 bases and 4 bases, with 10 bases remaining between them. CDR3 amino acids: CASSLEGQGYNEQFF. The DNA for the CDR3 is TGTGCCAGCAGCTTAGAGGGGCAGGGTTACAATGAGCAGTTCTTC. The full variable domain, its missing parts supplied by reference TRBV11-2 and TRBJ2-1, is EAGVAQSPRYKIIEKRQSVAFWCNPISGHATLYWYQQILGQGPKLLIQFQNNGVVDDSQLPKDRFSAERLKGVDSTLKIQPAKLEDSAVYLCASSLEGQGYNEQFFGPGTRLTVL.

This clonotype showed up many times. V gene TRBV29-1 combines with J gene TRBJ2-7; D gene unclear. The V gene lost 3 bases and the J gene lost 2 bases, with 11 bases spanning the gap. This CDR3 spans 13 amino acids. The germline V gene encodes CDR1 SQVTM and CDR2 ANQGSEA. The DNA of the CDR3 is TGCAGCGTTGACGTCGGACCTCCCTACGAGCAGTACTTC. Residues: CSVDVGPPYEQYF.

There are many counts of this clonotype. V usage is TRBV2 and J usage is TRBJ2-7; TRBD1 might be the D (6 bases). The CDR3 covers 15 residues. The V end was cut by 7 bases, the J end by 2 bases, with 18 bases between. Per germline, CDR1 SNHLY and CDR2 FYNNEI. This CDR3 is CASILTGLPPYEQYF. Here the CDR3 DNA reads TGTGCCAGCATTTTGACAGGTTTGCCCCCCTACGAGCAGTACTTC.

The chain carries TRBV5-4 and TRBJ2-2; TRBD2 agrees at 9 bases. Looked up from germline, CDR1 is SGHNT and CDR2 is YYREEE (reference sequence). With 0 bases clipped from V and 4 bases from J, the junction kept 4 bases outside the gene matches. The CDR3 sequence is 16 residues long. CDR3 nucleotides: TGTGCCAGCAGCTTGGATCTAGCGGGGTCCACCGGGGAGCTGTTTTTT. This encodes CASSLDLAGSTGELFF.

There are a few counts of this clonotype. The rearrangement links TRBV19 to TRBJ2-7; the match to TRBD1 covers 7 bases. This CDR3 has 15 amino acids. The germline V gene has CDR1 LNHDA and CDR2 SQIVND (reference sequence). Trimming removed 5 bases from V and 5 bases from J; junction bases left unmatched: 12. The CDR3 coding sequence is TGTGCCAGTAGTCCAAGGGGGCACAGGGACCACGAGCAGTACTTC. This sequence encodes CASSPRGHRDHEQYF.

In this sample, this clonotype turned up a few times. The chain links TRBV28 to TRBJ1-5; D is uncertain. This CDR3 is 12 amino acids long. CDR1 is MDHEN and CDR2 is SYDVKM in the germline V gene. Deletions cut 6 bases from V and 10 bases from J, with 13 bases between. CDR3 sequence: CASSFQAEPQHF. The CDR3 coding sequence is TGTGCCAGCAGCTTCCAGGCAGAACCCCAGCATTTT.

The chain uses TRBV10-3 and TRBJ1-1, with D perhaps matching TRBD1 (6 bases). This CDR3 region has 13 residues. V was cut by 6 bases and J by 2 bases, with 10 bases left in between. In germline, CDR1 is ENHRY, CDR2 SYGVKD. CDR3 DNA: TGTGCCATCAGCTGGACAGACAACACTGAAGCTTTCTTT. It encodes CAISWTDNTEAFF.

This clonotype was found many times. The chain carries TRBV20-1 and TRBJ1-5; TRBD1 might be the D (5 bases). Germline assignment: CDR1 DFQATT and CDR2 SNEGSKA (reference sequence). The V end lost 1 base, the J end lost 5 bases, and 12 bases lay between the germline ends. The CDR3 consists of 14 residues. CDR3 protein: CSARVGRDYQPQHF. The CDR3, as DNA: TGCAGTGCTAGAGTAGGCCGGGACTATCAGCCCCAGCATTTT.

The chain has TRBV29-1 and TRBJ2-5; D gene ambiguous. This CDR3 has 12 amino acids. CDR1 is SQVTM, CDR2 ANQGSEA, per germline. V lost 0 bases to trimming and J lost 5 bases, with 7 bases between them. The CDR3 coding sequence is TGCAGCGTTGAAGAGGGGAAGGAGACCCAGTACTTC. Residues: CSVEEGKETQYF.

This clonotype was observed at least ten times. The V call is TRBV28, the J call TRBJ1-1; maybe TRBD1 (5 bases). The CDR3 is 13 residues long. Trimming stripped 6 bases from V and 4 bases from J, with 12 bases between. From germline, CDR1 is MDHEN and CDR2 SYDVKM. For the CDR3, the DNA is TGTGCCAGCAGCACAGGCGGGGGCACTGAAGCTTTCTTT. It specifies CASSTGGGTEAFF. Supplemented by reference TRBV28 and TRBJ1-1, the full variable domain reads DVKVTQSSRYLVKRTGEKVFLECVQDMDHENMFWYRQDPGLGLRLIYFSYDVKMKEKGDIPEGYSVSREKKERFSLILESASTNQTSMYLCASSTGGGTEAFFGQGTRLTVV.

This clonotype was counted at least ten times. V gene TRBV10-1 combines with J gene TRBJ2-1; 10 positions agree with TRBD1. J gave up 7 bases and V 4 bases, and 7 bases lay outside the gene matches. CDR1 is WNHNN, CDR2 SYGVQD, per germline (reference sequence). The CDR3 runs 15 residues. The CDR3 reads CASSAAGQGTNEQFF. CDR3 coding DNA: TGCGCCAGCAGTGCGGCGGGACAGGGGACAAATGAGCAGTTCTTC.

This clonotype was detected many times. The chain recombines TRBV3-1 with TRBJ2-7; perhaps TRBD2 as D (6 bases). Germline loops: CDR1 LGHDT, CDR2 YNNKEL (reference sequence). The CDR3 has 14 amino acids. Trimming pared 0 bases from V and 4 bases from J, leaving 10 bases between. CDR3 sequence reads: CASSQEGLLYEQYF. The CDR3 DNA is TGTGCCAGCAGCCAAGAGGGACTTTTGTACGAGCAGTACTTC.

This chain joins TRBV20-1 and TRBJ2-7; 11 positions agree with TRBD2. V shed 5 bases, J shed 6 bases, and the junction held 12 bases outside the gene matches. The CDR3 has 15 amino acids. Germline CDR1 reads DFQATT; CDR2 reads SNEGSKA (reference sequence). The CDR3 region has the DNA TGCAGTGCTGAGGCATTGGCTAGCGGGAGGCGCGAGCAGTACTTC. Translated, it gives CSAEALASGRREQYF.